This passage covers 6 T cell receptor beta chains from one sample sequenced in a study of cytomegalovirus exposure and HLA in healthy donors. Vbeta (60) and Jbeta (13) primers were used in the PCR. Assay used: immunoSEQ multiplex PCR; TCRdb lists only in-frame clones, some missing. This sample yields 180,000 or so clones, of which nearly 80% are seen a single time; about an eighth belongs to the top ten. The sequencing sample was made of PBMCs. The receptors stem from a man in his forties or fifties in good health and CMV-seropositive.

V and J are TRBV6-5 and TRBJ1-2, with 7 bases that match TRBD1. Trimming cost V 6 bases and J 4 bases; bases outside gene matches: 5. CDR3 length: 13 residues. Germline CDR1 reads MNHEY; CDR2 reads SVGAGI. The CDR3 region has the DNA TGTGCCAGCAGAAAGGGGGCACCCTATGGCTACACCTTC. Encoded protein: CASRKGAPYGYTF.

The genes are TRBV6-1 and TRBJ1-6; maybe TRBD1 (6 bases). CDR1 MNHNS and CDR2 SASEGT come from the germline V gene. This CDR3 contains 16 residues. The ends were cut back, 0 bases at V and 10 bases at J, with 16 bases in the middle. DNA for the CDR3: TGTGCCAGCAGTGAAGCTGGGACAAAGGTTTGGTCACCCCTCCACTTT. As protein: CASSEAGTKVWSPLHF.

CDR3 DNA sequence: TGCGCCAGCGGACCCACGGCCGGGACTGAAGTAGGGGCTTTCTTT. This sequence encodes CASGPTAGTEVGAFF. The chain uses TRBV5-1 and TRBJ1-1; D is possibly TRBD1 (5 bases). The CDR3 runs to 15 residues. CDR1 SGHRS and CDR2 YFSETQ come from the germline V gene. With 7 bases removed from V and 11 bases from J, the gap between germline ends came to 27 bases.

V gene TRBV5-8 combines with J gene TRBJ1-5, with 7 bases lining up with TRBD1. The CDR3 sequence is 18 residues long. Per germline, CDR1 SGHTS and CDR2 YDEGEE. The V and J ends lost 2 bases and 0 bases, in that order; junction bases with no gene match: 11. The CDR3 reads CASSLASTGTVSNQPQHF. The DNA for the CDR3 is TGTGCCAGCAGCTTAGCTTCCACCGGGACAGTTAGCAATCAGCCCCAGCATTTT.

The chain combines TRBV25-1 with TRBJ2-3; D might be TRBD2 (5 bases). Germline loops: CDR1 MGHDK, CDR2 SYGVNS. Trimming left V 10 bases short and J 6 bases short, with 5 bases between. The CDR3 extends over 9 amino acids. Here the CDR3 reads CATGDTQYF. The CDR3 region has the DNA TGTGCCACGGGGGATACGCAGTATTTT. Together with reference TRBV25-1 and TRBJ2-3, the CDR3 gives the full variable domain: EADIYQTPRYLVIGTGKKITLECSQTMGHDKMYWYQQDPGMELHLIHYSYGVNSTEKGDLSSESTVSRIRTEHFPLTLESARPSHTSQYLCATGDTQYFGPGTRLTVL.

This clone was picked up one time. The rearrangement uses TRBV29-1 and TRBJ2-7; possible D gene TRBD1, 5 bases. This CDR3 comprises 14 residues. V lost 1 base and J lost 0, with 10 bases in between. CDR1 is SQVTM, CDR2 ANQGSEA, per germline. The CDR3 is CSVEGQGSSYEQYF. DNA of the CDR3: TGCAGCGTTGAAGGCCAGGGAAGCTCCTACGAGCAGTACTTC.